The subject of this entry is one T cell receptor beta chain. Which antigen it targets is not known. Base quality data are lacking; no much larger clone is found one base away. The data derive from a study of blood T cell repertoires in COVID-19 (dated by TCRdb to about 2020). As for the study more broadly: Samples from collaborators originated in the United States, Italy and Spain and spanned both the acute and convalescent phases of COVID-19. The material from the prospective study consisted of cDNA or gDNA derived from T cells, B-cell-depleted T cells, or PBMCs. Subjects who had been exposed to COVID-19, were actively infected with it, or had recovered from it provided the deeply sampled blood TCRbeta repertoires that made up the dataset. The repertoires were released in a freely available public database meant as a resource for research on the immune response to SARS-CoV-2. Samples were obtained from the ongoing ImmuneRACE study (first 160 participants) and from 1,254 subjects provided by 6 global collaborators. The sample metadata nearly always contained a de-identified subject ID, COVID-19 status, age in years and sex. Where HLA class I and class II types were available, the types were taken from metadata supplied by the sample provider, not from assay-based typing. Overall results and qualifications from the work: The amount of clinical and demographic metadata varied by source and participant and was provided uncurated.

Between the V and J ends, shortened by 2 bases and 9 bases respectively, the junction contains 11 bases. The CDR3 measures 13 amino acids from cysteine to phenylalanine. The entry retains the CDR3 DNA only, 39 bases that are in frame from base 1. For CDR1 and CDR2, the germline V gene lists MNHEY and SVGEGT. Collaborating institutions collected whole blood in K2EDTA tubes following their own protocols. For TCRbeta analysis, collaborators shipped samples in one of three forms: frozen whole blood, isolated PBMCs, or DNA extracted from either of those sample types. The immunoSEQ Assay, a bias-controlled multiplex PCR, was used to amplify TCRbeta CDR3 regions from genomic DNA. As for the authors' bioinformatics: Within the assay, amplification of reference gene primers was used to estimate how many nucleated cells each sample contained. Sequence reads were collapsed and filtered to measure the absolute abundance of every unique TCRbeta CDR3 rearrangement. For each sample, productive Simpson clonality was calculated as the square root of Simpson's diversity index over productive rearrangements. TCRdb stores this immuneACCESS table with in-frame sequences only. Part of the clones is absent; in the studies checked, under half of the shortfall reflects unresolved V genes, and no reason is known for the rest. From that table come the V and J calls and clone size; the DNA was used to work out D and trimming. This sample lists 20,000 to 30,000 clones; under 90% were detected once. The leading ten clones occupy about 7.6% of the sample.

The V gene is TRBV6-2 or TRBV6-3 and the J gene is TRBJ2-1, and possibly TRBD1, on 6 matching bases. The receptor was isolated from a human donor in a cohort sampled during active COVID-19. Specimen: peripheral blood. The bases are TGTGCCAGCAGTTACCTTGGACAGAGTGAGCAGTTCTTC. The translation is CASSYLGQSEQFF.